This T cell receptor (beta chain) was recovered during a study of vaccination effects on CD4 cells after COVID-19. The V segment lost 4 bases and the J segment 4 bases; nucleotides outside the gene matches: 10. There are 15 residues in the CDR3. Looked up from germline, CDR1 is SQVTM and CDR2 is ANQGSEA. Sequencing followed a ViraFEST assay step that expanded antigen-specific CD4+ T cells with viral peptide pools. Scientists isolated CD4+ T cells after a roughly nine-day culture period ended. All vaccine recipients tested negative for nucleocapsid antibodies and had never contracted SARS-CoV-2 infection. A density of fewer than 2.5 million PBMC per well was used; these cells were cultured with roughly 10 IU/ml IL-2 and roughly 10 ug/ml peptides. TCRdb's copy holds only in-frame clones and misses some; the assay was immunoSEQ multiplex PCR. The sample contains about 41,000 clones, 70% of which appear only once.

In the case of this clone: The target antigen is unknown.

The receptor's source is a human donor who received a COVID-19 vaccine. The J gene is TRBJ1-3, the V gene TRBV29-1; 7 bases are a match to TRBD1. Sequencing used CD4+ T cells from PBMCs cultured with HCoV-OC43 spike peptides, obtained before COVID-19 vaccination. The subset here: HCoV-OC43 spike overlapping peptide pool stimulation. The CDR3 reads CSVAVMDRPGNTIYF. The CDR3, as DNA: TGCAGCGTTGCAGTAATGGACAGGCCAGGAAACACCATATATTTT. Supplemented by reference TRBV29-1 and TRBJ1-3, the full variable domain reads SAVISQKPSRDICQRGTSLTIQCQVDSQVTMMFWYRQQPGQSLTLIATANQGSEATYESGFVIDKFPISRPNLTFSTLTVSNMSPEDSSIYLCSVAVMDRPGNTIYFGEGSWLTVV.